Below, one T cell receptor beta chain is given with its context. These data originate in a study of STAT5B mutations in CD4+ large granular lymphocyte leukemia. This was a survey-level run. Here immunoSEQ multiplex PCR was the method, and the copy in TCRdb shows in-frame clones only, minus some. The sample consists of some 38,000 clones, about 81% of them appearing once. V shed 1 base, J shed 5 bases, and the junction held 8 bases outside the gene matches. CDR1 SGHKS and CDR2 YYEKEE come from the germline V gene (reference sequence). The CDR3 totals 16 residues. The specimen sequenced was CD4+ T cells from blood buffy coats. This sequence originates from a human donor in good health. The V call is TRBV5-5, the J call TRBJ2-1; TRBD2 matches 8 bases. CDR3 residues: CASSLLGGAGDNEQFF. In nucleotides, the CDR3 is TGTGCCAGCAGCTTGCTCGGGGGGGCGGGAGACAATGAGCAGTTCTTC.